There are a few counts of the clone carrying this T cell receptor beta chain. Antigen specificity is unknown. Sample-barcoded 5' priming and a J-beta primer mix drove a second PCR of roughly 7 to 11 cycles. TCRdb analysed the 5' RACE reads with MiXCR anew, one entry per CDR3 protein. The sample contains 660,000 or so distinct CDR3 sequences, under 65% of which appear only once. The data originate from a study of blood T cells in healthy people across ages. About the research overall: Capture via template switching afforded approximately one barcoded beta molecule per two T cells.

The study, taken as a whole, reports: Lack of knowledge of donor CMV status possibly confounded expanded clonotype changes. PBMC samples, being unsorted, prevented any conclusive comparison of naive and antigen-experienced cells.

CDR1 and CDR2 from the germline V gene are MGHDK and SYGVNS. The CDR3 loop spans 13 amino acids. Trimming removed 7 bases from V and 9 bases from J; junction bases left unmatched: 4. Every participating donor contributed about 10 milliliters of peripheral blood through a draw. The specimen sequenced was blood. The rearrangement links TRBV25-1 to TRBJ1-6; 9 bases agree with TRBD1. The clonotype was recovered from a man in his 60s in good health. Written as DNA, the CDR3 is TGTGCCAGCAACCGGGACAGGGCTTCACCCCTCCACTTT. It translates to CASNRDRASPLHF.